This T cell receptor (beta chain) was documented in a study of T cell responses to AZD1222 COVID-19 vaccine. About this clone: Its antigen is not identified.

The CDR3 contains 16 residues. Germline CDR1 MDHEN, CDR2 SYDVKM. Trimming cost V 2 bases and J 1 base, with 12 bases left between them. Study results and caveats: Unmutated variant regions reportedly attract nearly half of all spike-specific TCRs. AZD1222 recipients seropositive at baseline numbered only six or seven. None of the repertoires were sampled until the peak T cell response had passed.

Some clones are missing from TCRdb's copy, which holds only in-frame ones; the method was immunoSEQ multiplex PCR. The table lists about 120,000 clones, 70% to 90% of them singletons. The source was peripheral blood, collected 28 days after the second AZD1222 dose. The source of this sequence is an adult who received the AZD1222 COVID-19 vaccine. This chain joins TRBV28 and TRBJ1-5, with D perhaps TRBD1 (6 bases). CDR3 sequence (DNA): TGTGCCAGCAGTTTAACAGGGAGACCCAGCAATCAGCCCCAGCATTTT. This encodes CASSLTGRPSNQPQHF.